A single sample is the source of the 10 T cell receptor beta chains below, sequenced in a study of blood T cell repertoires in COVID-19. TCRdb's table, derived via immunoSEQ multiplex PCR, lists solely in-frame clones and lacks some. The sample has about 120,000 clones; 85% to 90% are singletons. The specimen was peripheral blood. These receptors came from a woman in her fifties or sixties with active or convalescent COVID-19.

The rearrangement joins TRBV5-4 to TRBJ2-1; TRBD2 matches 10 bases. In germline, CDR1 is SGHNT, CDR2 YYREEE (reference sequence). J lost 9 bases, V lost 4 bases, and 10 bases had no gene match. The CDR3 is made up of 15 amino acids. Written as DNA, the CDR3 is TGTGCCAGCAGCCCGAGCCAGCGGGAGGGTAGTGAGCAGTTCTTC. Protein sequence: CASSPSQREGSEQFF. Looking up the rest from reference TRBV5-4 and TRBJ2-1 gives the full variable domain: ETGVTQSPTHLIKTRGQQVTLRCSSQSGHNTVSWYQQALGQGPQFIFQYYREEENGRGNFPPRFSGLQFPNYSSELNVNALELDDSALYLCASSPSQREGSEQFFGPGTRLTVL.

This clone was counted a single time. The chain carries TRBV18 and TRBJ2-5; the match to TRBD2 covers 11 bases. Germline values: CDR1 KGHSH, CDR2 LQKENI. The CDR3 spans 16 residues. The junction had 11 bases not matched to a gene; V was cut back by 8 bases and J by 3 bases. Here the CDR3 DNA reads TGTGCCAGCCGAATTCAACTAGCGGGAGTAGAAGAGACCCAGTACTTC. Its protein is CASRIQLAGVEETQYF. The full variable domain, its missing parts supplied by reference TRBV18 and TRBJ2-5, is NAGVMQNPRHLVRRRGQEARLRCSPMKGHSHVYWYRQLPEEGLKFMVYLQKENIIDESGMPKERFSAEFPKEGPSILRIQQVVRGDSAAYFCASRIQLAGVEETQYFGPGTRLLVL.

The CDR3 sequence is CASSSLGGLQETQYF. CDR3 DNA: TGTGCCAGCAGCTCCCTGGGGGGACTCCAAGAGACCCAGTACTTC. This chain uses TRBV7-9 with TRBJ2-5, with a tentative D call TRBD2 (6 bases). CDR1 is SEHNR and CDR2 is FQNEAQ in the germline V gene (reference sequence). This CDR3 spans 15 amino acids. V was pared by 4 bases and J by 1 base, with 13 bases between.

In its sample, this clone was seen a few times. V and J are TRBV21-1 and TRBJ2-2; the tabulated D call, TRBD1, remains unverified against the DNA. TRBV21-1 is tagged as a pseudogene. The CDR3 consists of 15 residues. The CDR3 region has the DNA TGTGCCAGCATCCCTTGGGACAGGGGTGATGGGGAGCTGTTTTTT. Its protein is CASIPWDRGDGELFF.

The V and J genes are TRBV19 and TRBJ1-3; D is undetermined. V lost 7 bases and J 1 base, leaving 11 bases between the germline ends. Germline V gene lookup returns CDR1 LNHDA and CDR2 SQIVND (reference sequence). The CDR3 covers 14 residues. The CDR3 protein is CASNQRESGNTIYF. CDR3 coding DNA: TGTGCCAGTAACCAAAGGGAGTCTGGAAACACCATATATTTT.

The chain carries TRBV5-1 and TRBJ2-5, with no clear D. Germline lookup yields CDR1 SGHRS and CDR2 YFSETQ. V lost 0 bases and J 5 bases, leaving 8 bases between the germline ends. The CDR3 length is 13 residues. As DNA, the CDR3 is TGCGCCAGCAGCTTGGACCTTGGCGAGACCCAGTACTTC. It yields the protein CASSLDLGETQYF.

This chain links TRBV7-2 with TRBJ2-1; 9 bases fit TRBD1. Germline CDR1 is SGHTA and CDR2 is FQGNSA. CDR3 length: 15 amino acids. Trimming took 4 bases from V and 10 from J; bases not matched to a gene: 11. The CDR3 region is CASSSPGTGHREQFF. The CDR3, as DNA: TGTGCCAGCAGCTCGCCCGGGACAGGGCATCGGGAGCAGTTCTTC.

The chain employs TRBV6-5 and TRBJ1-1; 7 positions agree with TRBD1. Germline V gene data show CDR1 as MNHEY and CDR2 as SVGAGI. The V segment lost 1 base and the J segment 4 bases; nucleotides outside the gene matches: 9. The length of the CDR3 is 16 residues. The CDR3: CASSYWRGRFGTEAFF. The CDR3 DNA is TGTGCCAGCAGTTACTGGAGGGGGCGGTTTGGCACTGAAGCTTTCTTT.

This sequence joins TRBV7-6 and TRBJ2-6, with 9 bases lining up with TRBD2. The V segment lost 5 bases and the J segment 4 bases; nucleotides outside the gene matches: 12. CDR1 is SGHVS and CDR2 is FNYEAQ in the germline V gene. This CDR3 spans 18 amino acids. The CDR3 DNA is TGTGCCAGCAGCCCCGGACTAGCGTTTAGTTCCGGGGCCAACGTCCTGACTTTC. Its protein product is CASSPGLAFSSGANVLTF. The full variable domain, rest sourced from reference TRBV7-6 and TRBJ2-6, is GAGVSQSPRYKVTKRGQDVALRCDPISGHVSLYWYRQALGQGPEFLTYFNYEAQQDKSGLPNDRFSAERPEGSISTLTIQRTEQRDSAMYRCASSPGLAFSSGANVLTFGAGSRLTVL.

J is TRBJ1-5 and V is TRBV28; 11 bases are shared with TRBD1. This CDR3 has 17 amino acids. Looked up from germline, CDR1 is MDHEN and CDR2 is SYDVKM. The J segment lost 8 bases and the V segment lost 6 bases, leaving 15 bases of the junction unmatched. CDR3 DNA: TGTGCCAGCAGCAACGGACAGGGGGCCTTTGTGTGGGAGCCCCAGCATTTT. Translation gives CASSNGQGAFVWEPQHF. Combining the CDR3 with reference TRBV28 and TRBJ1-5 gives the whole variable domain DVKVTQSSRYLVKRTGEKVFLECVQDMDHENMFWYRQDPGLGLRLIYFSYDVKMKEKGDIPEGYSVSREKKERFSLILESASTNQTSMYLCASSNGQGAFVWEPQHFGDGTRLSIL.